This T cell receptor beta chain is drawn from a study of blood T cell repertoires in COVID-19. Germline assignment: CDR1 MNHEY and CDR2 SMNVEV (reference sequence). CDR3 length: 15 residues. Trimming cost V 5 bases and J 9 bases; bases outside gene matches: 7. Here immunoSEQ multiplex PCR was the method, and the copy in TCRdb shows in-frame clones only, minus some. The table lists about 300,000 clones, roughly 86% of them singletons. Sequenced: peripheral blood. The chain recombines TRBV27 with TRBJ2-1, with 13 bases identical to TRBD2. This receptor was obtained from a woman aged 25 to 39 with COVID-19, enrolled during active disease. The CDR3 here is CASSILTSGGAEQFF. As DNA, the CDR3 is TGTGCCAGCAGTATACTAACTAGCGGGGGGGCTGAGCAGTTCTTC.